The 19 T cell receptor beta chains in this list originate from one sample, sequenced in a study of CD8+ T cells in alopecia areata. RNA extraction and reverse transcription yielded cDNA as sequencing template. Some clones are missing from TCRdb's copy, which holds only in-frame ones; the method was immunoSEQ multiplex PCR. The sample gives 110,000 or so clones, under 65% of which show up once; roughly 25% is in the top ten. Specimen: NKG2D-low CD8+ T cells sorted from blood. Source of these receptors: a human donor with alopecia areata.

This chain joins TRBV5-6 and TRBJ2-7; D possibly corresponds to TRBD1 (6 bases). The germline V gene has CDR1 SGHDT and CDR2 YYEEEE. The CDR3 spans 15 residues. Trimming took off 4 bases at V and 0 bases at J, with 14 bases between the two ends. The CDR3 DNA reads as TGTGCCAGCAGCCTGGACAGAGTTGGCTCCTACGAGCAGTACTTC. It is translated as CASSLDRVGSYEQYF.

The chain links TRBV6-6 to TRBJ2-5; no clear D gene. Germline V gene lookup returns CDR1 MNHNY and CDR2 SVGAGI (reference sequence). This CDR3 spans 12 amino acids. Deletions cut 2 bases from V and 6 bases from J, with 7 bases between. Here the CDR3 DNA reads TGTGCCAGCAGTTACGGGCTGCAGACCCAGTACTTC. It is translated as CASSYGLQTQYF.

The V gene is TRBV9, the J gene TRBJ2-7; D ambiguous. This CDR3 contains 13 residues. Germline values: CDR1 SGDLS, CDR2 YYNGEE. Trimming left V 0 bases short and J 7 bases short, with 11 bases between. The CDR3 loop is CASSVVDEGEQYF. The CDR3 bases are TGTGCCAGCAGCGTAGTTGATGAAGGGGAGCAGTACTTC.

This clone has only a few counts. This chain connects TRBV4-1 to TRBJ2-7; D is undetermined. There are 13 residues in the CDR3. The germline V gene encodes CDR1 MGHRA and CDR2 YSYEKL. The V gene lost 0 bases and the J gene lost 3 bases, with 6 bases spanning the gap. CDR3 in amino acids: CASSQEGIYEQYF. The CDR3, as DNA: TGCGCCAGCAGCCAAGAGGGAATCTACGAGCAGTACTTC.

This chain connects TRBV13 to TRBJ2-3; TRBD1 is a possible D gene (7 bases). V was trimmed by 4 bases and J by 2 bases, leaving 13 bases between them. The CDR3 sequence is 15 residues long. Germline V gene sequence: CDR1 PRHDT, CDR2 FYEKMQ (reference sequence). The chain's CDR3 is CASSSRGTDTDTQYF. As DNA, the CDR3 is TGTGCCAGCAGCTCCAGGGGGACTGACACAGATACGCAGTATTTT.

The chain is built from TRBV27 and TRBJ2-3; 11 bases line up with TRBD2. In germline, CDR1 is MNHEY, CDR2 SMNVEV (reference sequence). J was trimmed by 1 base and V by 6 bases; bases with no gene match: 6. CDR3 length: 16 amino acids. The DNA for the CDR3 is TGTGCCAGCAGACTAGCGGGAGCTCGAGGCACAGATACGCAGTATTTT. This sequence encodes CASRLAGARGTDTQYF.

V gene TRBV27 combines with J gene TRBJ2-7, with a tentative D call TRBD1 (6 bases). V lost 3 bases and J 2 bases, leaving 11 bases between the germline ends. CDR1 is MNHEY, CDR2 SMNVEV, per germline (reference sequence). The CDR3 runs 14 residues. CDR3 in DNA: TGTGCCAGCAGTTTTGCGCAGGGGACCTACGAGCAGTACTTC. Translating it yields CASSFAQGTYEQYF.

The J gene is TRBJ1-1, the V gene TRBV6-5; D not resolved. The CDR3 is 13 amino acids. The germline V and J ends were trimmed by 0 bases and 7 bases, with 9 bases remaining between them. CDR1 and CDR2 from the germline V gene are MNHEY and SVGAGI. This chain's CDR3 is CASSYSKFLEAFF. The CDR3 DNA is TGTGCCAGCAGTTACTCGAAATTTCTTGAAGCTTTCTTT.

This clone was seen once. CDR3 loop: CASIASGANVLTF. Here the CDR3 DNA reads TGTGCCAGCATAGCCTCTGGGGCCAACGTCCTGACTTTC. The chain employs TRBV9 and TRBJ2-6; no firm D call. CDR1 and CDR2 from the germline V gene are SGDLS and YYNGEE. This CDR3 has 13 residues. The germline V and J ends were trimmed by 6 bases and 0 bases, with 4 bases remaining between them.

The rearrangement links TRBV2 to TRBJ1-3, with no clear D. Germline-derived CDR1 and CDR2 are SNHLY and FYNNEI. CDR3 length: 15 residues. With 5 bases removed from V and 0 bases from J, the gap between germline ends came to 11 bases. The CDR3 DNA reads TGTGCCAGCAGTCAAGGACGCAGCTCTGGAAACACCATATATTTT. Amino acid sequence: CASSQGRSSGNTIYF.

The chain carries TRBV4-2 and TRBJ2-7; possibly TRBD1 for D (5 bases). This CDR3 spans 14 amino acids. V lost 3 bases and J 6 bases, leaving 15 bases between the germline ends. Germline CDR1 LGHNA, CDR2 YNFKEQ. DNA for the CDR3: TGTGCCAGCAGCCAGGGTCTCGCAGGGATCGAGCAGTACTTC. Translated, it gives CASSQGLAGIEQYF.

In DNA form, the CDR3 reads TGTGCCAGCAGCTTAGGGCGGGATGAAGCTTTCTTT. Protein product: CASSLGRDEAFF. V gene TRBV7-9 combines with J gene TRBJ1-1; D unclear. The germline CDR1 and CDR2 sequences are SEHNR and FQNEAQ (reference sequence). The CDR3 spans 12 residues. Trimming removed 1 base from V and 7 bases from J, with 7 bases in between.

V and J are TRBV27 and TRBJ1-1, with no clear D. This CDR3 is built from 14 residues. V was cut by 3 bases and J by 1 base, with 9 bases left in between. Germline V gene sequence: CDR1 MNHEY, CDR2 SMNVEV (reference sequence). In DNA, the CDR3 is TGTGCCAGCAGTTTTGCCACCTCGAACACTGAAGCTTTCTTT. Translation: CASSFATSNTEAFF.

In regard to this clone: At the DNA level, this CDR3 is encoded by other sequences in the same sample as well. The chain joins TRBV4-1 to TRBJ1-5, with 8 bases aligning to TRBD1. Germline-derived CDR1 and CDR2 are MGHRA and YSYEKL. The CDR3 length is 15 residues. V was clipped by 1 base and J by 2 bases; unmatched bases: 1. The DNA of the CDR3 is TGCGCCAGCAGCCAAGTGACAGGGGGCAATCAGCCCCAGCATTTT. Translation: CASSQVTGGNQPQHF.

Only one count was recorded for this clone. The V call is TRBV13, the J call TRBJ2-1; the D gene is possibly TRBD1 (5 bases). V was cut by 4 bases and J by 1 base, with 23 bases left in between. Germline V gene lookup returns CDR1 PRHDT and CDR2 FYEKMQ (reference sequence). The CDR3 runs 19 residues. This chain's CDR3 is CASSSATFRRTPSYNEQFF. In DNA, the CDR3 is TGTGCCAGCAGCTCCGCCACCTTCCGACGGACACCTTCCTACAATGAGCAGTTCTTC.

This clone has more than one count but fewer than ten. The J gene is TRBJ2-7, the V gene TRBV28, with no clear D. Germline CDR1 is MDHEN and CDR2 is SYDVKM. There are 14 residues in the CDR3. The V end lost 3 bases, the J end lost 2 bases, and 11 bases lay between the germline ends. This CDR3 reads CASSLQETPYEQYF. The CDR3 DNA follows: TGTGCCAGCAGTTTGCAGGAAACACCCTACGAGCAGTACTTC.

This clone was observed a few times. The chain carries TRBV7-4 and TRBJ1-1, with D possibly TRBD1 on 5 matching bases. This CDR3 has 14 residues. Germline lookup yields CDR1 SGHVT and CDR2 SQSDAQ. Trimming shortened V by 5 bases and J by 4 bases, and 14 bases separated the two germline ends. The CDR3 region has the DNA TGTGCCAGCAGCCTCGGGGGAGGAGGCACTGAAGCTTTCTTT. It translates to CASSLGGGGTEAFF.

The V gene is TRBV14, the J gene TRBJ1-2; TRBD1 aligns across 10 bases. Germline V lookup: CDR1 SGHDN, CDR2 FVKESK. This CDR3 is built from 14 residues. The trim removed 4 bases at V and 6 bases at J, leaving 5 bases unmatched. The CDR3 DNA sequence: TGTGCCAGCAGCCGGACCGGGACAGGGGATGGCTACACCTTC. This encodes CASSRTGTGDGYTF.

The V gene is TRBV4-1, the J gene TRBJ2-7, with a possible D match to TRBD1 (5 bases). The CDR3 is made up of 13 amino acids. Germline CDR1 and CDR2: MGHRA and YSYEKL. V dropped 5 bases and J dropped 1 base, with 9 bases sitting between them. The CDR3 sequence: CASSRDSSYEQYF. CDR3 bases: TGCGCCAGCAGCAGAGACAGTTCCTACGAGCAGTACTTC.